The count of the clone carrying this TCR beta chain is one. What it recognizes is unknown. The source of the sample is a study of CD8+CD57+ T cells in acquired aplastic anemia. Overall study context: Sorted cells (CD4+ and CD8+) yielded DNA amounts that averaged approximately 3 ug. Whole-study results and caveats: Between the patient and control groups, CD8+ Simpson's diversity did not differ significantly.

Profiling that covered TCR beta VDJ and CDR3 relied on genomic DNA as its template. TCRdb redid the calling of the reads with MiXCR, one entry per CDR3 protein. The table shows over 150,000 distinct CDR3 sequences, with roughly 54% occurring only once. Germline-derived CDR1 and CDR2 are KGHDR and SFDVKD. With 3 bases clipped from V and 1 base from J, the junction kept 4 bases outside the gene matches. The CDR3 is 16 amino acids. CD8+CD57+ cell expansion, shown by flow cytometry, had occurred in the patients selected for sequencing. Acquired aplastic anemia of severe grade affected all patients. This chain joins TRBV24-1 and TRBJ2-3; 9 bases line up with TRBD1. This receptor was taken from a human donor with aplastic anemia. The sequenced material came from sorted CD4+, CD8+, or CD8+CD57+ T cells (not recorded which) from PBMCs. CDR3 in amino acids: CATSDEGQGGTDTQYF. For the CDR3, the DNA is TGTGCCACCAGTGATGAGGGACAGGGAGGCACAGATACGCAGTATTTT.